The next 2 T cell receptor beta chains were all read from a single sample in a study of cytomegalovirus exposure and HLA in healthy donors. PCR amplification relied on 60 Vbeta primers (plus 13 Jbeta primers). Sequencing used immunoSEQ multiplex PCR; TCRdb keeps in-frame clones, though not all of them. The table records 130,000 or so clones, 65% to 90% of them present only once. Sequenced input: PBMCs. Receptor source: a woman aged 18-35 years in good health and CMV-seropositive.

The DNA of the CDR3 is TGTGCCAGCAGCGACCGGGGGGCTGATGAGCAGTTCTTC. Translation gives CASSDRGADEQFF. The chain has TRBV2 and TRBJ2-1; TRBD2 is a possible D gene (7 bases). The V end was cut by 6 bases, the J end by 8 bases, with 14 bases between. Germline-derived CDR1 and CDR2 are SNHLY and FYNNEI. This CDR3 is built from 13 residues.

This chain joins TRBV19 and TRBJ1-2; possible D gene TRBD1, 6 bases. This CDR3 region has 15 residues. Germline values: CDR1 LNHDA, CDR2 SQIVND (reference sequence). Trimming cost V 6 bases and J 0 bases, with 14 bases left between them. The chain's CDR3 is CASRGAGTTNYGYTF. For the CDR3, the DNA is TGTGCCAGTAGGGGGGCGGGTACGACTAACTATGGCTACACCTTC.